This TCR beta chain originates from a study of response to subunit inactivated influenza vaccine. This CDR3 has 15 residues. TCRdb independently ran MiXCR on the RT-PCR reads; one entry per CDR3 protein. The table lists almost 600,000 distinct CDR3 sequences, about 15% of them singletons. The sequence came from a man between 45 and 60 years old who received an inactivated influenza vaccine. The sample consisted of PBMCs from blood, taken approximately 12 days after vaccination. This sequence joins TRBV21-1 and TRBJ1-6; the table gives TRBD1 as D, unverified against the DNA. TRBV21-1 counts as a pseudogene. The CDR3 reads CASSKGQGGNSPLHF. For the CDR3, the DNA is TGTGCCAGCAGCAAAGGACAGGGCGGGAATTCACCCCTCCACTTT.